The rows below give T cell receptor beta chains drawn from one sample of a study of blood T cells in healthy people across ages. TCRdb ran MiXCR on the 5' RACE reads and lists one entry per CDR3 protein. The sample gives about 1,500,000 distinct CDR3 sequences, over 25% of which show up once; roughly 8% is in the top ten. Sequenced input: blood. The source is a young woman in good health. CDR3s include the opening cysteine and the closing phenylalanine or tryptophan. Fields, in order: CDR3 DNA, CDR3 protein, V gene, clone size, J gene, D gene. D genes are given only for firm matches. Not every row has a clone size; where given, it reads once, few, many or a size class.

TGCGCCAGCAGCTTCCAGGACACCTCCTACGAGCAGTACTTC	CASSFQDTSYEQYF	TRBV5-1	.	TRBJ2-7	.
TGTGCCAGCAGTTACAGCGGGAACTCCGAGCAGTACTTC	CASSYSGNSEQYF	TRBV6-6	many	TRBJ2-7	TRBD2
TGCAGTGCTAGAGACTTTTTGGGCGGGAACACCGGGGAGCTGTTTTTT	CSARDFLGGNTGELFF	TRBV20-1	.	TRBJ2-2	.
TGCAGTGCTAGAGATGGCGTACTAGCGGGAACCGGGGAGCTGTTTTTT	CSARDGVLAGTGELFF	TRBV20-1	few	TRBJ2-2	TRBD2
TGTGCCAGCTCACTTCCATCTGTTGAAAAACTGTTTTTT	CASSLPSVEKLFF	TRBV18	.	TRBJ1-4	.
TGTGCCACCAGCAGAGACGGCAAGGGTGAGCAGTACTTC	CATSRDGKGEQYF	TRBV15	few	TRBJ2-7	.
TGTGCCACCAGCAGCACAAGGGGAGCCAAAAACATTCAGTACTTC	CATSSTRGAKNIQYF	TRBV15	few	TRBJ2-4	.
TGCAGTGCTGGGGATGTGGGGTACGGGAATTCACCCCTCCACTTT	CSAGDVGYGNSPLHF	TRBV20-1	few	TRBJ1-6	.
TGCAGCGTTGCTGGTAGCGCAGACACCGGGGAGCTGTTTTTT	CSVAGSADTGELFF	TRBV29-1	few	TRBJ2-2	.
TGTGCCAGTGGGATTTCGACAGAGCTCCAGTTCTTC	CASGISTELQFF	TRBV19	.	TRBJ2-1	.
TGTGCCAGCAGCCCGCGTGCGGGGACTAGCCGATTAAGCTCCTACAATGAGCAGTTCTTC	CASSPRAGTSRLSSYNEQFF	TRBV7-9	many	TRBJ2-1	TRBD2
TGTGCCGGCAGCCAAGCGGGGCCGGGTGAGCAGTTCTTC	CAGSQAGPGEQFF	TRBV3-1	few	TRBJ2-1	TRBD2
TGTGCCAGCAGTTTAGGGGGTCTGCCTAATGAAAAACTGTTTTTT	CASSLGGLPNEKLFF	TRBV28	.	TRBJ1-4	.
TGTGCCAGCAGCCCAGAGCTAGGGGGTGAGGATGAGCAGTTCTTC	CASSPELGGEDEQFF	TRBV7-9	few	TRBJ2-1	.
TGTGCCAGCAACGAACAGGGGCTTGGCTACACCTTC	CASNEQGLGYTF	TRBV27	many	TRBJ1-2	TRBD1
TGTGCCACAGAACAGTCTAGGGAGACCCAGTACTTC	CATEQSRETQYF	TRBV25-1	few	TRBJ2-5	.
TGCAGTGCTAGAGTAGACACCAGAGGCTATGGCACCTTC	CSARVDTRGYGTF	TRBV20-1	few	TRBJ1-2	.
TGTGCCAGCAGATGGGGGGCAGCCTATGGCTACACCTTC	CASRWGAAYGYTF	TRBV12-3/TRBV12-4	many	TRBJ1-2	.
TGTGCCAGCAGCCGACTAGCGGGAGTCTGGGAGCAGTACTTC	CASSRLAGVWEQYF	TRBV14	few	TRBJ2-5	TRBD2
TGTGCCATCAGTGAGCCCAGGGAAACGAGCAATCAGCCCCAGCATTTT	CAISEPRETSNQPQHF	TRBV10-3	few	TRBJ1-5	.
TGCAGTGCTAGAGTTCCGACTAGCGGGCAAGAGACCCAGTACTTC	CSARVPTSGQETQYF	TRBV20-1	.	TRBJ2-5	TRBD2
TGCGCCAGCAGCCAGGCGGACTATTACACCGGGGAGCTGTTTTTT	CASSQADYYTGELFF	TRBV5-1	few	TRBJ2-2	.